This is a list of T cell receptor beta chains from one sample in a study of T cells in Graves' hyperthyroidism and ophthalmopathy. Via MiXCR, TCRdb re-called the multiplex PCR reads, giving one row per CDR3 protein. The sample contains 540,000 or so distinct CDR3 sequences, about 15% of which appear only once. Sequencing was carried out using blood. These receptors came from a woman in her thirties with Graves' hyperthyroidism. Each CDR3 is given with its conserved first and last residue. A D gene is named only where the DNA matches it firmly. Size is stated for part of the rows, as once, few or many counts, or as a class when the clone is expanded.

TRBV24-1,.,few,TRBJ2-3,CATSDLRQGTTDTQYF,TGTGCCACCAGTGATTTGCGGCAGGGGACCACAGATACGCAGTATTTT
TRBV7-2,TRBD1,once,TRBJ1-2,CASSVDRGGYTF,TGTGCCAGCAGCGTGGACAGGGGGGGCTACACCTTC
TRBV18,.,many,TRBJ2-7,CASSPEVAYEQYF,TGTGCCAGCTCACCGGAGGTGGCCTACGAGCAGTACTTC
TRBV24-1,.,.,TRBJ2-2,CATSGKDYTGELFF,TGTGCCACCAGTGGTAAGGATTACACCGGGGAGCTGTTTTTT
TRBV18,TRBD2,.,TRBJ2-4,CASSPPLGLAGVAKNIQYF,TGTGCCAGCTCACCACCGTTGGGACTAGCGGGAGTAGCCAAAAACATTCAGTACTTC
TRBV20-1,TRBD1,.,TRBJ2-1,CSAQGQGNNEQFF,TGCAGTGCCCAGGGACAGGGGAACAATGAGCAGTTCTTC
TRBV12-3/TRBV12-4,.,few,TRBJ2-7,CASSLGMGREQYF,TGTGCCAGCAGTTTAGGGATGGGGCGCGAGCAGTACTTC
TRBV11-1,.,few,TRBJ1-2,CASSLAGTGSYGYTF,TGTGCCAGCAGCTTAGCGGGGACGGGATCCTATGGCTACACCTTC
TRBV6-1,.,many,TRBJ1-1,CAINQGGGEAFF,TGTGCCATTAACCAGGGTGGTGGTGAAGCTTTCTTT
TRBV20-1,.,many,TRBJ2-7,CSARPGLSSYEQYF,TGCAGTGCTCGGCCGGGACTGAGCTCCTACGAGCAGTACTTC
TRBV19,.,.,TRBJ2-3,CASSMGGITDTQYF,TGTGCCAGTAGTATGGGCGGAATCACAGATACGCAGTATTTT
TRBV20-1,.,many,TRBJ2-7,CSAYKATGNSYEQYF,TGCAGTGCTTATAAAGCTACCGGGAACTCCTACGAGCAGTACTTC
TRBV3-1,TRBD2,many,TRBJ2-1,CATRLAGRNEQFF,TGTGCCACCCGACTAGCGGGACGCAATGAGCAGTTCTTC
TRBV24-1,TRBD2,many,TRBJ2-3,CATSDSMTKGAGEADTQYF,TGTGCCACCAGTGATTCCATGACCAAAGGGGCGGGAGAGGCAGATACGCAGTATTTT
TRBV6-1,TRBD2,many,TRBJ2-7,CASRGLAGYEQYF,TGTGCCAGCAGAGGACTAGCCGGCTACGAGCAGTACTTC
TRBV6-1,TRBD2,few,TRBJ2-2,CAGSETSRTSGRLTGELFF,TGTGCCGGCAGTGAAACGAGCCGTACTAGCGGGAGATTGACCGGGGAGCTGTTTTTT
TRBV6-2/TRBV6-3,TRBD1,many,TRBJ2-7,CACGQAYEQYF,TGTGCCTGCGGACAGGCCTACGAGCAGTACTTC
TRBV4-2,.,few,TRBJ1-2,CASSQRDGSDYGYTF,TGTGCCAGCAGCCAAAGGGACGGTTCGGACTATGGCTACACCTTC
TRBV19,TRBD2,.,TRBJ2-2,CASSRLAGGLSTGELFF,TGTGCCAGTAGTCGACTAGCGGGAGGGCTGAGTACCGGGGAGCTGTTTTTT
TRBV5-5,TRBD2,.,TRBJ2-1,CASRFASGTYNEQFF,TGTGCCAGCAGATTCGCTAGCGGCACCTACAATGAGCAGTTCTTC
TRBV6-9,TRBD2,few,TRBJ2-1,CASSLGLAGDREQFF,TGTGCCAGCAGTTTGGGACTAGCGGGAGATAGAGAGCAGTTCTTC
TRBV20-1,TRBD2,many,TRBJ2-1,CSAIRLAGRNEQFF,TGCAGTGCTATAAGACTAGCGGGACGCAATGAGCAGTTCTTC
TRBV11-2,TRBD2,many,TRBJ2-1,CASSLEGAGGISYNEQFF,TGTGCCAGCAGCTTAGAGGGAGCGGGAGGGATCTCCTACAATGAGCAGTTCTTC
TRBV12-3/TRBV12-4,.,many,TRBJ2-5,CASTPFLGETQYF,TGTGCCAGCACTCCTTTTCTGGGAGAGACCCAGTACTTC
TRBV20-1,TRBD1,.,TRBJ2-7,CSAFFTGTGDYEQYF,TGCAGTGCTTTCTTCACCGGGACAGGGGACTACGAGCAGTACTTC
TRBV27,.,many,TRBJ2-5,CASSYGLLGETQYF,TGTGCCAGCAGTTATGGATTATTGGGGGAGACCCAGTACTTC
TRBV11-1,.,.,TRBJ2-1,CASSFSSGSRPGTGSGHRGNEQFF,TGTGCCAGCAGCTTTAGCTCCGGGTCCAGACCTGGAACGGGTAGCGGACACAGGGGCAATGAGCAGTTCTTC
TRBV6-2/TRBV6-3,.,many,TRBJ2-1,CASSYGFGTTNNEQFF,TGTGCCAGCAGTTACGGATTTGGGACAACTAACAATGAGCAGTTCTTC
TRBV18,TRBD2,many,TRBJ2-3,CASSPLAANEDTQYF,TGTGCCAGCTCCCCGCTAGCGGCCAACGAAGATACGCAGTATTTT
TRBV2,.,many,TRBJ2-6,CASNRAGGANVLTF,TGTGCCAGCAATCGGGCGGGTGGGGCCAACGTCCTGACTTTC
TRBV27,.,many,TRBJ2-7,CASSLFGWRDTYEQYF,TGTGCCAGCAGTTTATTTGGGTGGCGGGACACCTACGAGCAGTACTTC
TRBV7-9,.,many,TRBJ2-7,CASSSQTGALGEQYF,TGTGCCAGCAGCTCCCAGACGGGGGCTCTCGGCGAGCAGTACTTC
TRBV7-2,TRBD1,many,TRBJ2-7,CASSHPGQTYEQYF,TGTGCCAGCAGCCATCCGGGACAGACCTACGAGCAGTACTTC
TRBV2,.,many,TRBJ2-3,CASSASASTDTQYF,TGTGCCAGCAGCGCCAGTGCTAGCACAGATACGCAGTATTTT
TRBV28,.,.,TRBJ1-5,CASSTPTGNNQPQHF,TGTGCCAGCAGTACCCCGACAGGAAACAATCAGCCCCAGCATTTT
TRBV5-1,.,many,TRBJ2-1,CASSSISESSYNEQFF,TGCGCCAGCAGCTCAATTAGCGAGAGCTCCTACAATGAGCAGTTCTTC
TRBV20-1,.,many,TRBJ2-4,CSASGRGGIQYF,TGCAGTGCTAGCGGCAGGGGAGGCATTCAGTACTTC
TRBV11-2,.,many,TRBJ2-5,CASSFGQEETQYF,TGTGCCAGCAGCTTTGGACAAGAAGAGACCCAGTACTTC
TRBV12-3/TRBV12-4,TRBD1,many,TRBJ1-1,CASSSRQGRAEAFF,TGTGCCAGCAGTTCCCGACAGGGTAGGGCTGAAGCTTTCTTT
TRBV5-1,.,many,TRBJ1-1,CASGQTMNTEAFF,TGCGCCAGCGGGCAGACCATGAACACTGAAGCTTTCTTT
TRBV29-1,TRBD1,many,TRBJ1-2,CSVPGTGSKPNYGYTF,TGCAGCGTGCCAGGGACAGGAAGTAAACCTAACTATGGCTACACCTTC
TRBV5-1,.,.,TRBJ2-2,CASTLEGSSLTGELFF,TGCGCCAGCACGCTGGAGGGCAGCTCCCTGACCGGGGAGCTGTTTTTT
TRBV5-1,TRBD2,.,TRBJ2-1,CASSPRTSPNEQFF,TGCGCCAGCAGCCCCCGGACTAGCCCCAATGAGCAGTTCTTC
TRBV5-5,.,few,TRBJ2-7,CASSLYYRERSSYEQYF,TGTGCCAGCAGCTTGTACTACCGGGAGCGGAGCTCCTACGAGCAGTACTTC
TRBV7-9,.,few,TRBJ2-2,CASSFTPLGTGELFF,TGTGCCAGCAGCTTTACACCCTTAGGGACCGGGGAGCTGTTTTTT
TRBV7-2,.,many,TRBJ2-1,CASSPRLNSYNEQFF,TGTGCCAGCAGCCCAAGACTGAACTCCTACAATGAGCAGTTCTTC
TRBV19,TRBD1,.,TRBJ1-1,CASGDRGESTEAFF,TGTGCCAGTGGGGACAGGGGAGAGAGCACTGAAGCTTTCTTT
TRBV12-3/TRBV12-4,TRBD1,.,TRBJ2-5,CASSPGQGIQETQYF,TGTGCCAGCAGTCCGGGACAGGGAATTCAAGAGACCCAGTACTTC
TRBV24-1,TRBD2,.,TRBJ2-1,CATSDSHGRGEQFF,TGTGCCACCAGTGATTCCCACGGGAGGGGTGAGCAGTTCTTC
TRBV30,TRBD2,.,TRBJ2-1,CACGLGTSLVF,TGTGCCTGCGGACTAGGAACCTCCCTTGTCTTC
TRBV28,TRBD2,many,TRBJ2-7,CASREAGAGAGREQYF,TGTGCCAGCAGAGAGGCGGGAGCCGGGGCGGGGAGGGAGCAGTACTTC
TRBV2,.,many,TRBJ1-5,CASSVSGFNQPQHF,TGTGCCAGCAGTGTGTCAGGGTTCAATCAGCCCCAGCATTTT
TRBV25-1,TRBD1,.,TRBJ2-4,CASSPSTGEIAKNIQYF,TGTGCCAGCTCCCCTTCAACAGGGGAGATAGCCAAAAACATTCAGTACTTC
TRBV19,TRBD2,.,TRBJ2-3,CASSTGLEGDTQYF,TGTGCCAGTAGTACCGGACTAGAGGGAGATACGCAGTATTTT